This T cell receptor (beta chain) originates from a study of blood T cell repertoires in COVID-19. Study in general: Acute and convalescent COVID-19 samples came from the United States, Italy and Spain.

TCRdb's copy holds only in-frame clones and misses some; the assay was immunoSEQ multiplex PCR. This sample has 200,000 to 250,000 clones, with 86% found just once. This clone turned up a few times. Recruits, aged roughly 18 to 89 years, lived in 24 US areas. Which cohort a participant joined came from the clinical history participants gave. Cohort 3 recovery required two negative PCRs, clearance, or symptom resolution. The material sequenced was PBMCs or T cells enriched from blood (not recorded which). The source is a woman in her 50s who had recovered from COVID-19.

The CDR3 sequence is CAVPRPGQGAHTGELFF. The CDR3 DNA follows: TGTGCCGTACCCCGGCCGGGACAGGGGGCGCACACCGGGGAGCTGTTTTTT. The gene calls are TRBV28 and TRBJ2-2; TRBD1 matches at 12 bases. The CDR3 is 17 residues long. V lost 11 bases to trimming and J lost 3 bases; unmatched junction nucleotides: 13. The V gene's germline CDR1 is MDHEN and CDR2 SYDVKM.